A single sample is the source of the 2 T cell receptor beta chains below, sequenced in a study of shared clonotypes between healthy human individuals. The protocol was immunoSEQ multiplex PCR, while the TCRdb copy is restricted to in-frame clones and leaves out a portion. The sample lists 2 million to 2.5 million clones, 90% to 97% occurring once. Sequenced input: naive CD4+ T cells sorted from blood. Subset of the sample: CD45RA+ positively selected. All receptors derive from a man in his late teens or twenties in good health.

The chain uses TRBV5-4 and TRBJ2-3, with 11 bases aligning to TRBD2. After removal of 3 bases from V and 1 base from J, the junction contained 1 base not matched to a gene. The CDR3 contains 15 residues. CDR1 SGHNT and CDR2 YYREEE come from the germline V gene (reference sequence). In DNA form, the CDR3 reads TGTGCCAGCAGCTGGGGACTAGCGGGCACAGATACGCAGTATTTT. It encodes CASSWGLAGTDTQYF.

The chain is built from TRBV5-1 and TRBJ1-3; tentative D call: TRBD1 (5 bases). The CDR3 spans 17 residues. Germline V CDR1 and CDR2: SGHRS, YFSETQ. V lost 0 bases and J lost 0, with 13 bases in between. For the CDR3, the DNA is TGCGCCAGCAGCTTGGGTCAGGGTTACTTCTCTGGAAACACCATATATTTT. Protein sequence: CASSLGQGYFSGNTIYF.